Sequencing of this T cell receptor beta chain was carried out in a study of PD-1 blockade in classical Hodgkin lymphoma. Study-level results: CD8+ TCR diversity did not rise significantly by C4D1, unlike CD4+. Complete responders entered with baseline diversity on par with newly diagnosed patients, the results showed.

In every patient, relapse followed autologous stem cell transplantation, while exposure to brentuximab vedotin differed. The data were produced by immunoSEQ multiplex PCR, yet TCRdb's version contains in-frame clones alone and is incomplete. The sample shows 15,000 to 20,000 clones, roughly 80% of them seen only once. The germline gives CDR1 ENHRY, CDR2 SYGVKD. V gave up 4 bases and J gave up 2 bases; unmatched junction bases: 8. There are 19 residues in the CDR3. Turning to this clone: The antigen remains unidentified.

The sample in question was peripheral blood mononuclear cells (PBMCs), obtained at baseline. This chain connects TRBV10-3 to TRBJ2-1, with 16 nucleotides matching TRBD2. This clonotype originated in a human donor with classical Hodgkin lymphoma. In nucleotides, the CDR3 is TGTGCCATCAGTGGAGGGACTAGCGGGGGGGCCCCCGCCTACAATGAGCAGTTCTTC. Its translation is CAISGGTSGGAPAYNEQFF.